In this sample, the clone carrying this T cell receptor (beta chain) turned up a few times. Measured with immunoSEQ multiplex PCR; TCRdb has only the in-frame clones, and not every one. The sample includes 130,000 to 150,000 clones, 80% to 90% seen only once; the top ten take around 1.7%. These data originate in a study of blood T cell repertoires in COVID-19. Study at large: Sources were T cells, B-cell-depleted T cells, or PBMCs; the material itself was cDNA or gDNA.

The germline CDR1 and CDR2 sequences are MDHEN and SYDVKM. The CDR3 is made up of 14 amino acids. The V and J ends lost 5 bases and 3 bases, in that order; junction bases with no gene match: 6. Sample: peripheral blood. This TCR came from a woman between 45 and 60 years old with acute or convalescent COVID-19. V gene TRBV28 combines with J gene TRBJ2-7; TRBD1 matches 8 bases. The CDR3 bases are TGTGCCAGCAGTACTTGGACAGGGAACTACGAGCAGTACTTC. This codes for CASSTWTGNYEQYF.